The clone carrying this TCR beta chain was seen at least ten times. The authors prepared the TCRbeta library with unique molecular identifiers. TCRdb used MiXCR to reprocess the PCR reads, holding one entry per CDR3 protein. The table shows around 200,000 distinct CDR3 sequences, with roughly 7.5% occurring only once. The CDR3 extends over 13 amino acids. V shed 0 bases and J shed 5 bases, with 11 bases lying between them. CDR1 and CDR2 from the germline V gene are SQVTM and ANQGSEA. This record comes from a study of T-cell reconstitution after alpha-beta-depleted transplantation in children. The source is a human donor who donated a stem cell graft to a child with Wiskott-Aldrich syndrome. This chain uses TRBV29-1 with TRBJ2-7, with TRBD2 as a possible D gene (6 bases). Sequences were derived from PBMCs from the stem cell graft donor, sampled from the stem cell graft. The CDR3 nucleotides read TGCAGCGTTGAAGATGGCGGGATCGACGAGCAGTACTTC. Encoded protein: CSVEDGGIDEQYF.